The clone carrying this T cell receptor beta chain has only a few counts. Its antigen remains unidentified. The sample contains more than one DNA sequence encoding this CDR3. The data derive from a study of T cell clones after liver transplantation. About the research overall: Standard immunosuppression, with no induction, continued until 12-24 months after transplant.

Sequencing was performed with immunoSEQ multiplex PCR; in TCRdb, only in-frame clones are kept and a portion is missing. The table has over 45,000 clones, over 65% seen once. The germline V and J ends were trimmed by 0 bases and 7 bases, with 13 bases remaining between them. The CDR3 spans 15 residues. Germline assignment: CDR1 SGHTA and CDR2 FQGNSA. Findings of the study overall: Circulating graft-donor-reactive CD4 TCRbeta sequences fell significantly post-transplant in most of the 8 subjects.

The sequence was collected from a human patient who received a liver transplant. Some of the T cells may derive from the graft donor. Sequenced material: CD4+ T cells from blood, taken around 54 months after liver transplant. The chain joins TRBV7-2 to TRBJ2-1, with D perhaps matching TRBD1 (5 bases). The CDR3 loop reads CASSLAAQGGNEQFF. CDR3 bases: TGTGCCAGCAGCTTAGCGGCTCAGGGTGGGAATGAGCAGTTCTTC.